Below, 26 T cell receptor beta chains from the same sample are listed, as sequenced in a study of identical twins. TCRdb used MiXCR to reprocess the 5' RACE reads, holding one entry per CDR3 protein. The sample comprises about 890,000 distinct CDR3 sequences, approximately 13% of which are singletons, and around 1.5% rests with the top ten. These data are also associated with another study on yellow fever vaccine responses in identical twins.

Material for sequencing was PBMCs. Source of these receptors: a woman younger than 30 in good health.

The sample holds one count of this clonotype. The genes are TRBV20-1 and TRBJ2-1, with 7 positions matching TRBD2. Per the germline V gene, CDR1 is DFQATT and CDR2 is SNEGSKA (reference sequence). The CDR3 is made up of 15 amino acids. J was trimmed by 5 bases and V by 6 bases; bases with no gene match: 13. CDR3: CSATRRGGFDNEQFF. The CDR3 DNA reads as TGCAGTGCCACCCGGCGGGGAGGGTTCGACAATGAGCAGTTCTTC.

V usage is TRBV5-6 and J usage is TRBJ2-3; perhaps TRBD1 as D (5 bases). The germline V gene encodes CDR1 SGHDT and CDR2 YYEEEE. This CDR3 comprises 15 residues. Trimming cost V 2 bases and J 2 bases, with 12 bases left between them. CDR3 loop: CASSFRQGPTDTQYF. The DNA for the CDR3 is TGTGCCAGCAGCTTTCGGCAGGGTCCCACAGATACGCAGTATTTT. The entire variable domain, with the rest obtained from reference TRBV5-6 and TRBJ2-3, is as follows: DAGVTQSPTHLIKTRGQQVTLRCSPKSGHDTVSWYQQALGQGPQFIFQYYEEEERQRGNFPDRFSGHQFPNYSSELNVNALLLGDSALYLCASSFRQGPTDTQYFGPGTRLTVL.

Only a few counts were recorded for this clonotype. The V gene is TRBV27, the J gene TRBJ1-2; 9 nucleotides agree with TRBD1. Unmatched junction bases numbered 7, after V lost 4 bases and J lost 4 bases. CDR1 MNHEY and CDR2 SMNVEV come from the germline V gene (reference sequence). The CDR3 is 15 residues long. The CDR3, as DNA: TGTGCCAGCAGTTCGGGACAGGGAGCGAGCTATGGCTACACCTTC. Amino acids: CASSSGQGASYGYTF.

This clonotype was recorded a few times. V is TRBV7-9 and J is TRBJ2-1; possible D gene TRBD1, 5 bases. Germline V gene data show CDR1 as SEHNR and CDR2 as FQNEAQ (reference sequence). Trimming took 5 bases from V and 10 from J, leaving 15 bases between them. The CDR3 length is 13 residues. The CDR3 bases are TGTGCCAGCAGCCAAGGGGCTAGACCCGAGCAGTTCTTC. Translation: CASSQGARPEQFF.

The J gene is TRBJ2-1, the V gene TRBV20-1, with 7 bases fitting TRBD2. Germline CDR1 and CDR2: DFQATT and SNEGSKA (reference sequence). The CDR3 contains 15 residues. With 6 bases clipped from V and 8 bases from J, the junction kept 16 bases outside the gene matches. CDR3 residues: CSAEPRSGTKDEQFF. CDR3 coding DNA: TGCAGTGCCGAGCCCCGGTCCGGGACTAAGGATGAGCAGTTCTTC.

This clonotype was counted many times. This rearrangement joins TRBV4-1 to TRBJ2-1; TRBD2 matches 9 bases. The CDR3 is 17 amino acids. J gave up 2 bases and V 2 bases, and 7 bases lay outside the gene matches. The germline V gene has CDR1 MGHRA and CDR2 YSYEKL. In nucleotides, the CDR3 is TGCGCCAGCAGCCAAACAAAGCGGGAGGAAGCCTACAATGAGCAGTTCTTC. As protein: CASSQTKREEAYNEQFF.

The chain joins TRBV5-1 to TRBJ2-1, with 7 bases identical to TRBD2. Germline V lookup: CDR1 SGHRS, CDR2 YFSETQ. The trim removed 5 bases at V and 2 bases at J, leaving 10 bases unmatched. The CDR3 is made up of 16 amino acids. The CDR3, as DNA: TGCGCCAGCAGGCCTACACTAGCGCCAACCTACAATGAGCAGTTCTTC. It is translated as CASRPTLAPTYNEQFF.

This clonotype was observed a handful of times. V is TRBV5-5 and J is TRBJ2-3, with 8 bases identical to TRBD2. Germline loops: CDR1 SGHKS, CDR2 YYEKEE (reference sequence). V lost 5 bases, J lost 5 bases, and 13 bases stayed unmatched. This CDR3 comprises 16 residues. This CDR3 reads CASRPPRGGMGDTQYF. The CDR3 region has the DNA TGTGCCAGCAGGCCTCCCCGGGGGGGCATGGGAGATACGCAGTATTTT.

This clonotype came up many times. CDR3 loop: CSGTSGAYNEQFF. The CDR3 DNA sequence: TGCAGTGGAACTAGCGGGGCCTACAATGAGCAGTTCTTC. The chain combines TRBV20-1 with TRBJ2-1; 10 nucleotides match TRBD2. Per the germline V gene, CDR1 is DFQATT and CDR2 is SNEGSKA (reference sequence). V gave up 7 bases and J gave up 2 bases; unmatched junction bases: 2. CDR3 length: 13 residues.

The CDR3 nucleotides read TGTGCCAGCAGCAATCTACTAGGTGGCGGTGAGACCCAGTACTTC. Encoded protein: CASSNLLGGGETQYF. V gene TRBV6-1 combines with J gene TRBJ2-5, with D perhaps matching TRBD2 (5 bases). This CDR3 has 15 amino acids. V shed 6 bases and J shed 5 bases, with 19 bases lying between them. CDR1 and CDR2 from the germline V gene are MNHNS and SASEGT.

The V and J genes are TRBV20-1 and TRBJ2-3; 7 nucleotides match TRBD2. In germline, CDR1 is DFQATT, CDR2 SNEGSKA (reference sequence). Germline trimming cut 5 bases from V and 3 bases from J; bases unmatched to any gene: 5. CDR3 length: 13 amino acids. This CDR3 is CSAAGLDTDTQYF. CDR3 DNA: TGCAGTGCTGCCGGACTAGATACAGATACGCAGTATTTT.

The gene calls are TRBV24-1 and TRBJ2-1, with 7 positions matching TRBD2. The CDR3 consists of 15 residues. The germline gives CDR1 KGHDR, CDR2 SFDVKD. With 5 bases clipped from V and 1 base from J, the junction kept 4 bases outside the gene matches. In DNA form, the CDR3 reads TGTGCCACCAGTGGCCGGGAGGAGTCCTACAATGAGCAGTTCTTC. Translated: CATSGREESYNEQFF.

The chain combines TRBV28 with TRBJ2-5; tentative D call: TRBD1 (6 bases). The CDR3 sequence is 14 residues long. Germline V CDR1 and CDR2: MDHEN, SYDVKM. Trimming took off 0 bases at V and 4 bases at J, with 9 bases between the two ends. DNA for the CDR3: TGTGCCAGCAGTTTATGGACAGGTGGAGAGACCCAGTACTTC. This translates into CASSLWTGGETQYF.

This clonotype showed up just a few times. The genes are TRBV12-3 or TRBV12-4 and TRBJ1-5, with a possible D match to TRBD1 (5 bases). This CDR3 has 14 residues. Trimming pared 3 bases from V and 7 bases from J, leaving 13 bases between. The CDR3 DNA follows: TGTGCCAGCAGTTTCGAGGGGCGCGAACAGCCCCAGCATTTT. Residues: CASSFEGREQPQHF.

This clonotype was counted between two and nine times. This chain uses TRBV5-6 with TRBJ2-2; D gene unclear. This CDR3 comprises 17 residues. V lost 4 bases and J lost 4, with 20 bases in between. Germline CDR1 reads SGHDT; CDR2 reads YYEEEE. CDR3 sequence reads: CASSPRLGISGTGELFF. The DNA for the CDR3 is TGTGCCAGCAGCCCTCGTTTGGGCATCTCAGGCACCGGGGAGCTGTTTTTT.

The V call is TRBV5-1, the J call TRBJ2-2; TRBD2 matches at 15 bases. V dropped 4 bases and J dropped 0; count of bases not matched to a gene: 7. Germline V gene sequence: CDR1 SGHRS, CDR2 YFSETQ. CDR3 size: 19 residues. CDR3 nucleotide sequence: TGCGCCAGCAGCCAGGGACTAGCGGGGGGATACGCGAACACCGGGGAGCTGTTTTTT. This gives the protein CASSQGLAGGYANTGELFF.

Concerning this clonotype itself: A much larger clone lies a single base off, so this may be a read error. The chain couples TRBV6-2 or TRBV6-3 to TRBJ2-1, with no clear D. V was pared by 11 bases and J by 9 bases, with 14 bases between. This CDR3 comprises 11 residues. The germline gives CDR1 MNHEY, CDR2 SVGEGT. The CDR3 loop reads CAGGYYLEQFF. The CDR3 DNA reads as TGTGCCGGCGGATACTACCTTGAGCAGTTCTTC.

This clonotype was counted only a few times. The chain is built from TRBV27 and TRBJ2-3; 10 bases line up with TRBD2. CDR3 length: 16 residues. The ends lost 7 bases at V and 7 bases at J; junction bases unmatched: 14. CDR1 is MNHEY, CDR2 SMNVEV, per germline (reference sequence). For the CDR3, the DNA is TGTGCCAGCACGGCGGGTCTAGCGGGGGCACGAAATACGCAGTATTTT. Encoded protein: CASTAGLAGARNTQYF.

A few counts support this clonotype. This chain links TRBV5-1 with TRBJ2-1, with D perhaps TRBD1 or TRBD2 (5 bases each). Germline-derived CDR1 and CDR2 are SGHRS and YFSETQ. Trimming stripped 3 bases from V and 3 bases from J, with 13 bases between. The CDR3 contains 15 residues. CDR3 residues: CASSSRRDGYNEQFF. In DNA, the CDR3 is TGCGCCAGCAGCTCCCGCCGGGACGGCTACAATGAGCAGTTCTTC. Based on the CDR3 plus reference TRBV5-1 and TRBJ2-1, the full variable domain is KAGVTQTPRYLIKTRGQQVTLSCSPISGHRSVSWYQQTPGQGLQFLFEYFSETQRNKGNFPGRFSGRQFSNSRSEMNVSTLELGDSALYLCASSSRRDGYNEQFFGPGTRLTVL.

This clonotype was detected many times. The V and J genes are TRBV20-1 and TRBJ2-3; 11 positions match TRBD2. Germline V CDR1 and CDR2: DFQATT, SNEGSKA (reference sequence). The ends lost 3 bases at V and 0 bases at J; junction bases unmatched: 8. CDR3 size: 17 residues. This chain's CDR3 is CSARAGTSGSSTDTQYF. As DNA, the CDR3 is TGCAGTGCTAGGGCCGGGACTAGCGGTTCTAGCACAGATACGCAGTATTTT.

This sequence joins TRBV15 and TRBJ2-7; 7 bases line up with TRBD1. Germline CDR1 LNHNV, CDR2 YYDKDF (reference sequence). CDR3 length: 14 residues. Trimming cost V 5 bases and J 2 bases; bases outside gene matches: 6. The CDR3 bases are TGTGCCACCAGCGCCCCCGGGACAGCCTACGAGCAGTACGTC. It is translated as CATSAPGTAYEQYV.

This clonotype turned up a few times. V is TRBV5-1 and J is TRBJ2-1; possibly TRBD2 for D (6 bases). V gave up 1 base and J gave up 0 bases, with 17 bases separating them. The germline V gene encodes CDR1 SGHRS and CDR2 YFSETQ. The CDR3 is 18 residues long. Here the CDR3 reads CASSLKVEGPSSYNEQFF. The CDR3 DNA reads TGCGCCAGCAGCTTGAAGGTGGAGGGGCCTAGCTCCTACAATGAGCAGTTCTTC.

This clonotype has just a few counts. The V gene is TRBV2, the J gene TRBJ1-1; D possibly corresponds to TRBD1 (6 bases). There are 15 residues in the CDR3. Germline V CDR1 and CDR2: SNHLY, FYNNEI. V lost 7 bases and J 6 bases, leaving 21 bases between the germline ends. The CDR3 here is CASKRVEGGRAEAFF. The CDR3 nucleotides read TGTGCCAGCAAAAGAGTCGAGGGGGGTCGGGCTGAAGCTTTCTTT. The full variable domain, its missing parts supplied by reference TRBV2 and TRBJ1-1, is EPEVTQTPSHQVTQMGQEVILRCVPISNHLYFYWYRQILGQKVEFLVSFYNNEISEKSEIFDDQFSVERPDGSNFTLKIRSTKLEDSAMYFCASKRVEGGRAEAFFGQGTRLTVV.

This clonotype was counted only a few times. The rearrangement links TRBV5-8 to TRBJ2-3; D perhaps matches TRBD2 (7 bases). This CDR3 is 15 amino acids long. V dropped 4 bases and J dropped 2 bases, with 14 bases sitting between them. From germline, CDR1 is SGHTS and CDR2 YDEGEE. DNA of the CDR3: TGTGCCAGCAGCCGCCGTGGGGGGGCCACAGATACGCAGTATTTT. The encoded protein is CASSRRGGATDTQYF.

This clonotype was detected ten times or more. V and J are TRBV5-1 and TRBJ2-3, with 7 bases aligning to TRBD2. J was trimmed by 0 bases and V by 3 bases; bases with no gene match: 4. This CDR3 is built from 15 residues. Germline V CDR1 and CDR2: SGHRS, YFSETQ. This CDR3 is CASSSSGTSTDTQYF. DNA for the CDR3: TGCGCCAGCAGCTCGAGCGGGACTAGCACAGATACGCAGTATTTT.

This clonotype has just one count. V and J are TRBV6-1 and TRBJ2-5, with TRBD2 identical over 7 bases. The V gene end was trimmed by 1 base and the J gene end by 2 bases; junction bases not matched to a gene: 4. Germline V gene data show CDR1 as MNHNS and CDR2 as SASEGT. The CDR3 is 15 amino acids. The CDR3 sequence: CASSEVGTKQETQYF. Written as DNA, the CDR3 is TGTGCCAGCAGTGAAGTGGGGACTAAACAAGAGACCCAGTACTTC.